The 5 T cell receptor beta chains in this list originate from one sample, sequenced in a study of early stage breast cancer tumors. Produced via immunoSEQ multiplex PCR; TCRdb's table is partial and in-frame only. The data show tens of thousands of clones, roughly 55% seen once. Material: breast tumor tissue. The receptors shown here come from a person aged 45 to 59 with breast cancer.

The chain links TRBV11-2 to TRBJ2-3; TRBD1 is a possible D gene (5 bases). The CDR3 is 14 amino acids. Germline CDR1 is SGHAT and CDR2 is FQNNGV. The ends were cut back, 5 bases at V and 2 bases at J, with 11 bases in the middle. The CDR3 region has the DNA TGTGCCAGCAGCCAAAGGGGCTTCACAGATACGCAGTATTTT. This codes for CASSQRGFTDTQYF.

This clone has only a few counts. The chain uses TRBV27 and TRBJ2-7; D call uncertain. V was cut by 5 bases and J by 5 bases, with 19 bases left in between. This CDR3 has 15 residues. From germline, CDR1 is MNHEY and CDR2 SMNVEV (reference sequence). The CDR3 sequence is CASSPLDGFGDEQYF. The CDR3 DNA reads TGTGCCAGCAGTCCCTTGGACGGGTTCGGTGACGAGCAGTACTTC.

V gene TRBV6-1 combines with J gene TRBJ1-2; D ambiguous. The CDR3 consists of 13 residues. The V gene lost 4 bases and the J gene lost 8 bases, with 14 bases spanning the gap. Per the germline V gene, CDR1 is MNHNS and CDR2 is SASEGT. This chain's CDR3 is CASSAGSRVGYTF. As DNA, the CDR3 is TGTGCCAGCAGTGCGGGGAGTAGAGTAGGCTACACCTTC.

The rearrangement joins TRBV4-1 to TRBJ1-5; D is undetermined. Per germline, CDR1 MGHRA and CDR2 YSYEKL. Trimming took 3 bases from V and 6 from J, leaving 9 bases between them. This CDR3 has 13 amino acids. The CDR3 DNA is TGCGCCAGCAGCCAGGAACGGCTTCAGCCCCAGCATTTT. Translation gives CASSQERLQPQHF.

The chain uses TRBV6-1 and TRBJ1-3; D gene unclear. Per the germline V gene, CDR1 is MNHNS and CDR2 is SASEGT. The CDR3 spans 15 residues. Trimming removed 1 base at V and 7 bases at J, with 14 bases between. CDR3 in amino acids: CASSEGRGDINTIYF. Here the CDR3 DNA reads TGTGCCAGCAGTGAAGGTCGGGGAGATATCAACACCATATATTTT.